This T cell receptor (beta chain) is drawn from a study of blood T cell repertoires in COVID-19. Background on the study: Donors in the United States, Italy and Spain gave samples during acute or convalescent COVID-19. Sources were T cells, B-cell-depleted T cells, or PBMCs; the material itself was cDNA or gDNA.

Germline V lookup: CDR1 LGHNA, CDR2 YSLEER. The length of the CDR3 is 18 residues. V lost 0 bases and J lost 2; bases outside the gene matches: 8. Original data processing: For nucleated cells, counts were estimated from reference gene primer amplification. Generated by immunoSEQ multiplex PCR, the TCRdb table keeps only in-frame clones and is missing some. V, J and clone size are taken as reported in that table, and D and trimming were inferred from the DNA itself. The repertoire holds about 220,000 clones, with roughly 84% as singletons. The sequence came from a woman aged 80 or over with acute or convalescent COVID-19. The chain uses TRBV4-3 and TRBJ2-3; 10 bases align to TRBD2. Sequenced input: peripheral blood. The CDR3 protein is CASSQDRSGGANTDTQYF. CDR3 sequence (DNA): TGCGCCAGCAGCCAAGATCGAAGCGGGGGGGCCAACACAGATACGCAGTATTTT.